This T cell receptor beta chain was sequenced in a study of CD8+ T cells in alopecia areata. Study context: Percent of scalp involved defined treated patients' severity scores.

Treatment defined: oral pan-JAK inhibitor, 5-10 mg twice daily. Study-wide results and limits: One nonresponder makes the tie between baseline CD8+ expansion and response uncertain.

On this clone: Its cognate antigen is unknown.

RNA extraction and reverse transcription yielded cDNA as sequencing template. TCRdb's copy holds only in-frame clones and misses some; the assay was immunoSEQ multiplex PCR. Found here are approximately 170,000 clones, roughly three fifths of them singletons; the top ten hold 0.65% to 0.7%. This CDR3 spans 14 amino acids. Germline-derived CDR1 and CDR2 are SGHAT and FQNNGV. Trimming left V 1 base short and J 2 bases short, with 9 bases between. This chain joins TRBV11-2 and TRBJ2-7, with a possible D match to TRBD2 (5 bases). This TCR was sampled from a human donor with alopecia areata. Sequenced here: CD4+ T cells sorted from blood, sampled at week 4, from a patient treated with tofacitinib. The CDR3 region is CASSLGVAPYEQYF. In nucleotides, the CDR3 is TGTGCCAGCAGCTTAGGGGTAGCGCCCTACGAGCAGTACTTC.